This T cell receptor (beta chain) was sequenced during a study of cytomegalovirus exposure and HLA in healthy donors. Study at large: The roughly 670 first-cohort repertoires shared a platform with the approximately 110 validation repertoires, as reported in a later analysis.

Remarks on this clone: Its specificity is not known.

General study points: Subsequent analysis of the approximately 110 validation repertoires found a tendency for first-cohort TCR clusters to co-occur. Cytomegalovirus status was reportedly diagnosed by the classifier with high specificity and sensitivity. The authors enumerated 164 TCR beta chains as linked to cytomegalovirus.

Produced via immunoSEQ multiplex PCR; TCRdb's table is partial and in-frame only. The data contain 50,000 to 65,000 clones, 95% of them singletons. The TCR comes from a woman between 18 and 29 years old in good health and CMV-seropositive. Sequencing was carried out using PBMCs.

CDR3 DNA sequence: TGTGCCAGCAGCGCCTCCCTAGACTCTGGAAACACCATATATTTT. Protein: CASSASLDSGNTIYF. The V and J genes are TRBV9 and TRBJ1-3; D call uncertain. Trimming pared 3 bases from V and 0 bases from J, leaving 10 bases between. The V gene's germline CDR1 is SGDLS and CDR2 YYNGEE. The CDR3 has 15 residues. Complete variable domain (other parts from reference TRBV9 and TRBJ1-3): DSGVTQTPKHLITATGQRVTLRCSPRSGDLSVYWYQQSLDQGLQFLIQYYNGEERAKGNILERFSAQQFPDLHSELNLSSLELGDSALYFCASSASLDSGNTIYFGEGSWLTVV.